The 24 T cell receptor beta chains given below trace back to one sample, sequenced in a study of cytomegalovirus exposure and HLA in healthy donors. The PCR employed 60 Vbeta primers together with 13 Jbeta primers. The method was immunoSEQ multiplex PCR; TCRdb's version includes in-frame clones alone and lacks a portion of them. The data hold over 100,000 clones, with 73% observed a single time. Source material: PBMCs. The source is a middle-aged man in good health and CMV-seronegative.

The V gene is TRBV4-1, the J gene TRBJ2-7, with a tentative D call TRBD1 (6 bases). The CDR3 has 15 residues. Trimming removed 3 bases from V and 1 base from J, with 13 bases in between. Per germline, CDR1 MGHRA and CDR2 YSYEKL. CDR3 DNA sequence: TGCGCCAGCAGCCAGCCCGGGACATATTCCTACGAGCAGTACTTC. Protein product: CASSQPGTYSYEQYF.

V usage is TRBV5-6 and J usage is TRBJ2-7, with D possibly being TRBD1 (5 bases). CDR3 length equals 15 residues. V was pared by 0 bases and J by 3 bases, with 13 bases between. CDR1 is SGHDT and CDR2 is YYEEEE in the germline V gene. The CDR3 coding sequence is TGTGCCAGCAGCTTGGACAGGAACTGGTACTACGAGCAGTACTTC. Translating it yields CASSLDRNWYYEQYF.

The gene calls are TRBV27 and TRBJ2-7, with 10 nucleotides matching TRBD2. The ends lost 8 bases at V and 5 bases at J; junction bases unmatched: 12. CDR1 and CDR2 from the germline V gene are MNHEY and SMNVEV (reference sequence). This CDR3 region has 15 residues. The CDR3: CASGHPGTSVHEQYF. The CDR3 coding sequence is TGTGCCAGCGGACACCCCGGGACTAGCGTCCACGAGCAGTACTTC.

The chain recombines TRBV4-3 with TRBJ1-2; TRBD1 might be the D (6 bases). V was clipped by 4 bases and J by 4 bases, with 13 bases between them. The CDR3 loop spans 14 amino acids. CDR1 is LGHNA, CDR2 YSLEER, per germline. Here the CDR3 reads CASSPSTGSYGYTF. As DNA, the CDR3 is TGCGCCAGCAGCCCTTCAACAGGGTCCTATGGCTACACCTTC.

V is TRBV2 and J is TRBJ2-5, with 11 bases matching TRBD2. Germline V gives CDR1 SNHLY, CDR2 FYNNEI. This CDR3 has 16 amino acids. The junction had 9 bases not matched to a gene; V was cut back by 7 bases and J by 2 bases. The CDR3 sequence: CASTIIAGGDQETQYF. Written as DNA, the CDR3 is TGTGCCAGCACTATAATAGCGGGGGGGGATCAAGAGACCCAGTACTTC.

J is TRBJ2-6 and V is TRBV7-8, with D possibly matching TRBD1 (7 bases). This CDR3 region has 18 residues. Trimming cost V 6 bases and J 0 bases, with 18 bases left between them. The germline gives CDR1 SGHVS, CDR2 FQNEAQ. The CDR3, as DNA: TGTGCCAGCAGTCGCCGCGGGACAGCCTTCTCTGGGGCCAACGTCCTGACTTTC. It translates to CASSRRGTAFSGANVLTF.

V is TRBV27 and J is TRBJ2-5, with 7 positions matching TRBD2. The CDR3 extends over 13 amino acids. With 8 bases clipped from V and 5 bases from J, the junction kept 8 bases outside the gene matches. Germline lookup yields CDR1 MNHEY and CDR2 SMNVEV (reference sequence). Here the CDR3 DNA reads TGTGCCAGCCGCGGGGGTAAGGGGGAGACCCAGTACTTC. Its translation: CASRGGKGETQYF.

This clone was observed once. The chain uses TRBV18 and TRBJ1-5; 8 bases agree with TRBD1. The CDR3 loop spans 16 amino acids. Losses at the gene ends were 2 bases for V and 3 bases for J; bases not matched to a gene: 6. CDR1 is KGHSH, CDR2 LQKENI, per germline. CDR3 region: CASSPGDRGYNQPQHF. CDR3 in DNA: TGTGCCAGCTCACCAGGAGACAGGGGTTACAATCAGCCCCAGCATTTT. The variable domain in full, with the rest retrieved from reference TRBV18 and TRBJ1-5, is NAGVMQNPRHLVRRRGQEARLRCSPMKGHSHVYWYRQLPEEGLKFMVYLQKENIIDESGMPKERFSAEFPKEGPSILRIQQVVRGDSAAYFCASSPGDRGYNQPQHFGDGTRLSIL.

The chain combines TRBV6-1 with TRBJ1-5, with D maybe TRBD1 (6 bases). The CDR3 runs to 15 residues. Trimming stripped 1 base from V and 0 bases from J, with 7 bases between. Germline CDR1 MNHNS, CDR2 SASEGT. The CDR3 DNA reads as TGTGCCAGCAGTGAAGTGGGGGCTAGCAATCAGCCCCAGCATTTT. Encoded protein: CASSEVGASNQPQHF.

This clone turned up a few times. The chain uses TRBV5-1 and TRBJ1-2; D unresolved. The CDR3 consists of 14 residues. V lost 0 bases and J 0 bases, leaving 6 bases between the germline ends. Germline loops: CDR1 SGHRS, CDR2 YFSETQ. The CDR3 DNA is TGCGCCAGCAGCTTGGACAGCACTAACTATGGCTACACCTTC. Translating gives CASSLDSTNYGYTF.

This clone occurred a few times. J is TRBJ1-5 and V is TRBV28; TRBD1 might be the D (6 bases). Germline CDR1 and CDR2: MDHEN and SYDVKM. Trimming shortened V by 6 bases and J by 0 bases, and 18 bases separated the two germline ends. The CDR3 consists of 17 residues. The CDR3 coding sequence is TGTGCCAGCAGCCCATTACGTCTCAGGGGTAGCAATCAGCCCCAGCATTTT. Translated: CASSPLRLRGSNQPQHF.

This clone was counted once. The rearrangement links TRBV7-2 to TRBJ2-7, with D perhaps TRBD2 (5 bases). The germline V gene has CDR1 SGHTA and CDR2 FQGNSA. The CDR3 loop spans 17 amino acids. V dropped 1 base and J dropped 1 base, with 17 bases sitting between them. This CDR3 is CASSLEGGYYLSYEQYF. The CDR3 DNA follows: TGTGCCAGCAGCTTAGAAGGAGGCTACTACCTATCCTACGAGCAGTACTTC. Combining the CDR3 with reference TRBV7-2 and TRBJ2-7 gives the whole variable domain GAGVSQSPSNKVTEKGKDVELRCDPISGHTALYWYRQSLGQGLEFLIYFQGNSAPDKSGLPSDRFSAERTGGSVSTLTIQRTQQEDSAVYLCASSLEGGYYLSYEQYFGPGTRLTVT.

This clone was counted between two and nine times. This chain links TRBV21-1 with TRBJ2-7; the tabulated D call, TRBD1, remains unverified against the DNA. TRBV21-1 is classified as a pseudogene. This CDR3 has 17 amino acids. CDR3 bases: TGTGCCAGCAGCAAGCCCGGGACAATGATGGTTATCCACGAGCAGTACTTC. Translating it yields CASSKPGTMMVIHEQYF.

V is TRBV13 and J is TRBJ2-6, with a weak D call TRBD1 (6 bases). Trimming took off 1 base at V and 0 bases at J, with 10 bases between the two ends. Germline V lookup: CDR1 PRHDT, CDR2 FYEKMQ (reference sequence). CDR3 length: 17 residues. For the CDR3, the DNA is TGTGCCAGCAGCTTAGCCAGGGGAGACTCTGGGGCCAACGTCCTGACTTTC. Its protein is CASSLARGDSGANVLTF.

This chain joins TRBV19 and TRBJ1-2; TRBD1 matches at 8 bases. The CDR3 runs 16 residues. The germline V gene has CDR1 LNHDA and CDR2 SQIVND (reference sequence). The V segment lost 3 bases and the J segment 6 bases; nucleotides outside the gene matches: 12. DNA of the CDR3: TGTGCCAGTAGTATTGGCCGGCCAGGGGGCGTTCATGGCTACACCTTC. Residues: CASSIGRPGGVHGYTF.

V usage is TRBV4-3 and J usage is TRBJ2-1; TRBD2 is a possible D gene (6 bases). In germline, CDR1 is LGHNA, CDR2 YSLEER. The CDR3 consists of 16 residues. Trimming cost V 2 bases and J 7 bases, with 18 bases left between them. In DNA form, the CDR3 reads TGCGCCAGCAGCCAAAGGGACCGGGACTCCGGAAATGAGCAGTTCTTC. Its protein product is CASSQRDRDSGNEQFF.

V gene TRBV5-1 combines with J gene TRBJ1-4, with 7 bases fitting TRBD1. Unmatched junction bases numbered 6, after V lost 3 bases and J lost 7 bases. There are 14 residues in the CDR3. The V gene's germline CDR1 is SGHRS and CDR2 YFSETQ. DNA of the CDR3: TGCGCCAGCAGCTCCGACAGGGTCGGTGAAAAACTGTTTTTT. This translates into CASSSDRVGEKLFF.

The gene calls are TRBV6-5 and TRBJ1-2; D possibly corresponds to TRBD1 (6 bases). V was shortened by 5 bases and J by 3 bases, with 16 bases between the two germline ends. Germline CDR1 reads MNHEY; CDR2 reads SVGAGI. CDR3 length equals 15 residues. CDR3 in DNA: TGTGCCAGCAGTCAGGACCAGGGGCTCTACTATGGCTACACCTTC. Amino acid sequence: CASSQDQGLYYGYTF.

The chain is built from TRBV4-1 and TRBJ1-6; possibly TRBD1 for D (6 bases). V was trimmed by 0 bases and J by 9 bases, leaving 12 bases between them. Germline V gene data show CDR1 as MGHRA and CDR2 as YSYEKL. CDR3 length equals 15 residues. CDR3: CASSQEGAQGSPLHF. CDR3 DNA: TGCGCCAGCAGCCAAGAGGGGGCCCAGGGTTCACCCCTCCACTTT.

J is TRBJ2-1 and V is TRBV5-1, with 7 nucleotides matching TRBD1. CDR1 is SGHRS, CDR2 YFSETQ, per germline. This CDR3 comprises 14 residues. Losses at the gene ends were 4 bases for V and 5 bases for J; bases not matched to a gene: 6. In DNA form, the CDR3 reads TGCGCCAGCAGCCGGGGACAGTCCAACAATGAGCAGTTCTTC. Its protein is CASSRGQSNNEQFF. Variable domain in full (rest from reference TRBV5-1 and TRBJ2-1): KAGVTQTPRYLIKTRGQQVTLSCSPISGHRSVSWYQQTPGQGLQFLFEYFSETQRNKGNFPGRFSGRQFSNSRSEMNVSTLELGDSALYLCASSRGQSNNEQFFGPGTRLTVL.

This clone was seen a few times. The CDR3 is CASSVGALDRGETQYF. The CDR3, as DNA: TGTGCCAGCAGCGTAGGGGCTCTCGACAGGGGGGAGACCCAGTACTTC. The chain recombines TRBV9 with TRBJ2-5; 9 bases align to TRBD1. This CDR3 spans 16 amino acids. The trim removed 0 bases at V and 5 bases at J, leaving 8 bases unmatched. Germline CDR1 SGDLS, CDR2 YYNGEE.

V usage is TRBV7-8 and J usage is TRBJ2-5; 7 nucleotides line up with TRBD2. The CDR3 extends over 15 amino acids. The V and J ends lost 3 bases and 5 bases, in that order; junction bases with no gene match: 9. Germline CDR1 reads SGHVS; CDR2 reads FQNEAQ. The CDR3 DNA is TGTGCCAGCAGCTTCGAGCGGGGATCTTTGGAGACCCAGTACTTC. It codes for CASSFERGSLETQYF. The full variable domain, completed using reference TRBV7-8 and TRBJ2-5, is GAGVSQSPRYKVAKRGQDVALRCDPISGHVSLFWYQQALGQGPEFLTYFQNEAQLDKSGLPSDRFFAERPEGSVSTLKIQRTQQEDSAVYLCASSFERGSLETQYFGPGTRLLVL.

V and J are TRBV7-2 and TRBJ1-4; unclear D gene. Trimming stripped 2 bases from V and 0 bases from J, with 7 bases between. The CDR3 loop spans 15 amino acids. Germline V CDR1 and CDR2: SGHTA, FQGNSA. CDR3 DNA sequence: TGTGCCAGCAGCTTATGGGCCGCAACTAATGAAAAACTGTTTTTT. This codes for CASSLWAATNEKLFF.

The rearrangement joins TRBV4-3 to TRBJ2-1; 9 nucleotides agree with TRBD2. The CDR3 contains 15 residues. Germline assignment: CDR1 LGHNA and CDR2 YSLEER. V trimming: 4 bases; J trimming: 2 bases; junction bases outside the gene matches: 3. The CDR3 DNA reads TGCGCCAGCAGCCTGCGGGGGGGACCCTACAATGAGCAGTTCTTC. Translating it yields CASSLRGGPYNEQFF.